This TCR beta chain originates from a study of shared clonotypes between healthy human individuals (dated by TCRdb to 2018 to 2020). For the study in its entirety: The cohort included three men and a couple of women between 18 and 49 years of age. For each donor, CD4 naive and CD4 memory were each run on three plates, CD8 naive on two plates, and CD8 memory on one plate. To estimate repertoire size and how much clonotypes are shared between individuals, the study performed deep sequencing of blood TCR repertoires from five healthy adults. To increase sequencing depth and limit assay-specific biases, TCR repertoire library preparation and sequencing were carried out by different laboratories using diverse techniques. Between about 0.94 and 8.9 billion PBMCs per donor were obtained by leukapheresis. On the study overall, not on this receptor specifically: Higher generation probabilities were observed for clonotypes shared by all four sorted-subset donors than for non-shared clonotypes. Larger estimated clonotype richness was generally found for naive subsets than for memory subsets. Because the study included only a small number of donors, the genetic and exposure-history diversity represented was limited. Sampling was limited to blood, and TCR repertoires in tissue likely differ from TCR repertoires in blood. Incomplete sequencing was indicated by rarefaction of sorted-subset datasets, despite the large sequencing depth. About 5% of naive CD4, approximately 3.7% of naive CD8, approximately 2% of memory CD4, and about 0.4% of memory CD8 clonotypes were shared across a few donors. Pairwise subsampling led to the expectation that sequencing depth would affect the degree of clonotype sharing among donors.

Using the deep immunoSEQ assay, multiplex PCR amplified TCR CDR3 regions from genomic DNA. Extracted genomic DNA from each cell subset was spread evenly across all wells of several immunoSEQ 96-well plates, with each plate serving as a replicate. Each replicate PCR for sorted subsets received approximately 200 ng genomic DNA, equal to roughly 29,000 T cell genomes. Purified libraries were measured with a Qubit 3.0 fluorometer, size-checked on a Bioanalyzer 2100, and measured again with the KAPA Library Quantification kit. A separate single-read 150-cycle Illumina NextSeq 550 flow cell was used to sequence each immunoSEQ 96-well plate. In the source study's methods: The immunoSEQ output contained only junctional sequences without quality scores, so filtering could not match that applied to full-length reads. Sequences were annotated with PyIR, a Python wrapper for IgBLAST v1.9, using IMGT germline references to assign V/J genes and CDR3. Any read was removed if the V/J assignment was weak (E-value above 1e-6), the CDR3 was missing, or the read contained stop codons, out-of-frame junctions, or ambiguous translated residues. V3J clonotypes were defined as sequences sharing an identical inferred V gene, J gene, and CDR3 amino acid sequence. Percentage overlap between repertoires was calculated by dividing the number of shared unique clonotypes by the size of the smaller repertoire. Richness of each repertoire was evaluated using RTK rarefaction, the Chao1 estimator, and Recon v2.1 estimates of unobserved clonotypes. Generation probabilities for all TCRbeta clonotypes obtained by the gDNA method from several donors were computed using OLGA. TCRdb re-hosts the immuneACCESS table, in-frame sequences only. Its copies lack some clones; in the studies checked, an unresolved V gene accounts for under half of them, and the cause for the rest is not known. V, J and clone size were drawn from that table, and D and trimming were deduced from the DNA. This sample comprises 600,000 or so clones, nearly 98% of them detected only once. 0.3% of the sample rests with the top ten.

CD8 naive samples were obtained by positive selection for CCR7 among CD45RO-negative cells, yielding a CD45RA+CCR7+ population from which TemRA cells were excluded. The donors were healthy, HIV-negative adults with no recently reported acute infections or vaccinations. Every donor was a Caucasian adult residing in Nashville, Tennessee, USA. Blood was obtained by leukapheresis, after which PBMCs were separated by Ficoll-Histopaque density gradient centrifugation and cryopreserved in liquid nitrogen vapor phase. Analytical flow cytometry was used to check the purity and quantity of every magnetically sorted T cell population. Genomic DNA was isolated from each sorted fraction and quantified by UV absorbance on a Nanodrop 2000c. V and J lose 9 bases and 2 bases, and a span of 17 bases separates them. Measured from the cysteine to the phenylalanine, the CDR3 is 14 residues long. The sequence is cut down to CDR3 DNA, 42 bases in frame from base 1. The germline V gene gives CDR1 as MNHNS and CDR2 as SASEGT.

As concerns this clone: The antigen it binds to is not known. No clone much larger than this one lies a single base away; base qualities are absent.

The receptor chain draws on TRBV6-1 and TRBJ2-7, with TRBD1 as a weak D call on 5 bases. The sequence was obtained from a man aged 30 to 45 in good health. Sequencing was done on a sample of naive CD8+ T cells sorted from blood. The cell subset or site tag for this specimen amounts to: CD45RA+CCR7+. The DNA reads TGTGCCAGTTCGGTCTATGACAGAGCCTACGAGCAGTACTTC. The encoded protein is CASSVYDRAYEQYF.